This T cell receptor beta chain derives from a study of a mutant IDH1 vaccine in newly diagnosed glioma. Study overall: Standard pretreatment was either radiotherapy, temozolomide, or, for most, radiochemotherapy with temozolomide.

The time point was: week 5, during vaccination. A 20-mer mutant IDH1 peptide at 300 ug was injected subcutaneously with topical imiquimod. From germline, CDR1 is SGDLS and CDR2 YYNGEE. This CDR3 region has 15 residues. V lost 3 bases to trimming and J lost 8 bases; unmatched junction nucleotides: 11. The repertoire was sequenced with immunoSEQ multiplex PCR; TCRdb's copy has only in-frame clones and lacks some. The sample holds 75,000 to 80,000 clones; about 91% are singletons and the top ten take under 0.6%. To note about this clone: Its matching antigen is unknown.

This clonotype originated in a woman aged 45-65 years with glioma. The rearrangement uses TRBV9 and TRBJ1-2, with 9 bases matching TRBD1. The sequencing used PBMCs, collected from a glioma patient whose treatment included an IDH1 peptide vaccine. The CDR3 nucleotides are TGTGCCAGCAGCGACACCACAGGGGGCGCCGAGGGCTACACCTTC. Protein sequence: CASSDTTGGAEGYTF.